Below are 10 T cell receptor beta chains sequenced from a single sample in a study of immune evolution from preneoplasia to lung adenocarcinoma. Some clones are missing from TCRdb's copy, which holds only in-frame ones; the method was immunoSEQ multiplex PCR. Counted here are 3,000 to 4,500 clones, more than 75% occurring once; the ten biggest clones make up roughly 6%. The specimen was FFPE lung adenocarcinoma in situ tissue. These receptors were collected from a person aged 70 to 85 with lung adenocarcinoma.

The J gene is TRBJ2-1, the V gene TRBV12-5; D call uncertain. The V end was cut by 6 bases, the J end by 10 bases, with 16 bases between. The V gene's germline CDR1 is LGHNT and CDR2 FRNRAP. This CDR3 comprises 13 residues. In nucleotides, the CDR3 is TGTGCTAGTGGGAAAAGTGGGATACCGGAGCAGTTCTTC. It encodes CASGKSGIPEQFF.

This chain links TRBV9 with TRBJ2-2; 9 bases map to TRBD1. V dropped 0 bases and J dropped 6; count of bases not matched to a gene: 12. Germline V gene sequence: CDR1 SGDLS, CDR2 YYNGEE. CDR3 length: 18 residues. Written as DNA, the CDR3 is TGTGCCAGCAGCGTAGTCCCGCCTGAGGGACAGGGCGCCGGGGAGCTGTTTTTT. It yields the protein CASSVVPPEGQGAGELFF. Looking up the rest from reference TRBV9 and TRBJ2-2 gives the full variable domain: DSGVTQTPKHLITATGQRVTLRCSPRSGDLSVYWYQQSLDQGLQFLIQYYNGEERAKGNILERFSAQQFPDLHSELNLSSLELGDSALYFCASSVVPPEGQGAGELFFGEGSRLTVL.

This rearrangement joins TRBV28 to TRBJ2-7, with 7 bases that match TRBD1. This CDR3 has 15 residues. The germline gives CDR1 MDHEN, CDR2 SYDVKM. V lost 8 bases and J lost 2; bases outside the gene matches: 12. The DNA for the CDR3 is TGTGCCAGCCTATGGACGAGGGACAGCCCCTACGAGCAGTACTTC. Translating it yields CASLWTRDSPYEQYF.

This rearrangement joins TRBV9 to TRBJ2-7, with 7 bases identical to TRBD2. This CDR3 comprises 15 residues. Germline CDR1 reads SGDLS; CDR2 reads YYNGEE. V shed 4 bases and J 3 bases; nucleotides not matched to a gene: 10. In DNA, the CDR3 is TGTGCCAGCAGCCCCCAGGCGGGGGAATTCTACGAGCAGTACTTC. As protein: CASSPQAGEFYEQYF.

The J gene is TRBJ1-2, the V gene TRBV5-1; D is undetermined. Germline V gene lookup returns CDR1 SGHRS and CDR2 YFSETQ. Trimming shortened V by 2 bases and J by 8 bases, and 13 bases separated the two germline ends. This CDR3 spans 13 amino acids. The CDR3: CASSFARGEGYTF. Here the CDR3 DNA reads TGCGCCAGCAGCTTCGCTCGTGGCGAGGGCTACACCTTC.

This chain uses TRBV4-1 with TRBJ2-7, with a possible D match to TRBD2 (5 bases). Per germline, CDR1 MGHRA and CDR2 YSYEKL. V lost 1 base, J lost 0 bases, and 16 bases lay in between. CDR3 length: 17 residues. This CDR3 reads CASSQVGDDTFSYEQYF. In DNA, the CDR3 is TGCGCCAGCAGCCAAGTGGGAGATGACACTTTCTCCTACGAGCAGTACTTC.

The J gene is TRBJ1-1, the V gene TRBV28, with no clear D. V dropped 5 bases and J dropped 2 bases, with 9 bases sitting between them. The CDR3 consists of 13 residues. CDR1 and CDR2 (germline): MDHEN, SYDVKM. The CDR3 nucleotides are TGTGCCAGCAGTCCGGGCCTCAACACTGAAGCTTTCTTT. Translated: CASSPGLNTEAFF.

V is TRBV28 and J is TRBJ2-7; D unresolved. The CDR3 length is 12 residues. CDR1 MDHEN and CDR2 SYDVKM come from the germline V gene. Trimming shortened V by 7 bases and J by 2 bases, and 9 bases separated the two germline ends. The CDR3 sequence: CASNSGAYEQYF. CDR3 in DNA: TGTGCCAGCAACTCTGGTGCCTACGAGCAGTACTTC.

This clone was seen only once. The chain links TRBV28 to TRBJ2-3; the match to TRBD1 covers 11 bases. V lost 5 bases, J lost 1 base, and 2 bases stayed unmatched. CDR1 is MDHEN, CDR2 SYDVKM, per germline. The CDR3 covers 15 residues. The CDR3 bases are TGTGCCAGCAGTGGACAGGGGGCCGGCACAGATACGCAGTATTTT. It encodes CASSGQGAGTDTQYF.

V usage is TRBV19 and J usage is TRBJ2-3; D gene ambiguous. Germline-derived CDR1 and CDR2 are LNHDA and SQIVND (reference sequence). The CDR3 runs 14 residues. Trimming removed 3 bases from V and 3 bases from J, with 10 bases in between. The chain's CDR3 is CASSIGLRTDTQYF. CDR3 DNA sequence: TGTGCCAGTAGTATTGGGCTACGGACAGATACGCAGTATTTT.